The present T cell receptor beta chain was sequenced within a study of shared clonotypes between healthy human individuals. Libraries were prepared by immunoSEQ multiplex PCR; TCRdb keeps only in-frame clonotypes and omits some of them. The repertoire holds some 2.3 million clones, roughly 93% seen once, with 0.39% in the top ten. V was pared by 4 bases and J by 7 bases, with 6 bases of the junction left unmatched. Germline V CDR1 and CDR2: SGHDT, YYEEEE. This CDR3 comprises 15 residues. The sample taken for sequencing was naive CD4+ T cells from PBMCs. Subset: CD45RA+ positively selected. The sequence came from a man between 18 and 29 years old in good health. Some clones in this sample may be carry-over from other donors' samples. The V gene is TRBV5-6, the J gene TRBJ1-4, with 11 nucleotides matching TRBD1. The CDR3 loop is CASSGSGTGGEKLFF. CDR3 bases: TGTGCCAGCAGCGGGTCCGGGACAGGGGGTGAAAAACTGTTTTTT.